The 5 T cell receptor beta chains below all came from one sample that was sequenced in a study of T cell repertoires in cytomegalovirus infection (dated by TCRdb to about 2019). TCRdb records Illumina HiSeq 1500 as the sequencer. TCRdb passed the public sequencing reads through fastp at Q25 and MiXCR, retaining productive beta sequences. For every CDR3 protein sequence, its rows merge into one entry that carries the most common genes and DNA. This sample is represented by some 300,000 distinct CDR3 sequences; about a sixth of them were singletons. The ten largest clones capture 12% of the sample. Sequences were obtained from PBMCs. These receptors were collected from a human donor in good health (CMV status not recorded). Some clones in this sample may be carry-over from other donors' samples.

The V call is TRBV20-1, the J call TRBJ1-1, with 7 nucleotides matching TRBD1. CDR3 size: 13 residues. Per germline, CDR1 DFQATT and CDR2 SNEGSKA (reference sequence). V lost 6 bases and J lost 0; bases outside the gene matches: 4. CDR3 nucleotide sequence: TGCAGTGCCAGACAGGGCGTGAACACTGAAGCTTTCTTT. Translating it yields CSARQGVNTEAFF.

CDR3 in DNA: TGTGCCAGCTCAACGGACAGCCGAAACACCATATATTTT. Its translation: CASSTDSRNTIYF. This chain uses TRBV18 with TRBJ1-3; D may be TRBD1 (6 bases). Germline V gives CDR1 KGHSH, CDR2 LQKENI. The CDR3 is 13 amino acids. The V end lost 5 bases, the J end lost 5 bases, and 10 bases lay between the germline ends. Combining the CDR3 with reference TRBV18 and TRBJ1-3 gives the whole variable domain NAGVMQNPRHLVRRRGQEARLRCSPMKGHSHVYWYRQLPEEGLKFMVYLQKENIIDESGMPKERFSAEFPKEGPSILRIQQVVRGDSAAYFCASSTDSRNTIYFGEGSWLTVV.

The sample holds one count of this clonotype. V is TRBV18 and J is TRBJ1-1; 7 bases agree with TRBD1. There are 15 residues in the CDR3. The germline CDR1 and CDR2 sequences are KGHSH and LQKENI. With V trimmed by 3 bases and J by 1 base, 5 bases remained unmatched. CDR3 bases: TGTGCCAGCTCACCTTATCAGGGGGGGAACACTGAAGCTTTCTTT. It yields the protein CASSPYQGGNTEAFF.

This clonotype was counted many times. The rearrangement links TRBV5-6 to TRBJ2-7, with D unclear. The CDR3 contains 13 residues. From germline, CDR1 is SGHDT and CDR2 YYEEEE. V was shortened by 2 bases and J by 0 bases, with 6 bases between the two germline ends. The CDR3 DNA is TGTGCCAGCAGCTTACAGAGCTCCTACGAGCAGTACTTC. Protein sequence: CASSLQSSYEQYF.

The gene calls are TRBV28 and TRBJ1-1, with 9 positions matching TRBD1. The CDR3 extends over 14 amino acids. Losses at the gene ends were 10 bases for V and 4 bases for J; bases not matched to a gene: 10. Germline V gene lookup returns CDR1 MDHEN and CDR2 SYDVKM. CDR3 region: CATKLGQGGTEAFF. The CDR3 nucleotides are TGTGCCACGAAGTTGGGACAGGGAGGCACTGAAGCTTTCTTT.